The sequence of this T cell receptor (beta chain) was determined in a study of T cell repertoires in cytomegalovirus infection. Overall study: Signatures in public TCR beta sequences pointed to both CMV infection and matching HLA type. Overall study results and limits: HLA-C-restricted CMV clonotypes gave the most frequent clonotype in two of eight donors.

One entry per CDR3 protein results from TCRdb running MiXCR on the reads. Here the sample spans 300,000 to 400,000 distinct CDR3 sequences, almost 30% being singletons. For this clonotype: Its antigen remains unknown.

The CDR3 has 14 amino acids. The germline CDR1 and CDR2 sequences are SGHNT and YYREEE (reference sequence). The ends were cut back, 6 bases at V and 1 base at J, with 13 bases in the middle. Sequencing was performed on cultured PBMCs, taken from culture after CMV antigen stimulation. The TCR comes from a human donor in good health (CMV status not recorded). Some clones in this sample may be carry-over from other donors' samples. The genes are TRBV5-4 and TRBJ1-1, with D possibly being TRBD1 (5 bases). The CDR3 coding sequence is TGTGCCAGCACCCCCCGGGACTGGAACACTGAAGCTTTCTTT. It encodes CASTPRDWNTEAFF.